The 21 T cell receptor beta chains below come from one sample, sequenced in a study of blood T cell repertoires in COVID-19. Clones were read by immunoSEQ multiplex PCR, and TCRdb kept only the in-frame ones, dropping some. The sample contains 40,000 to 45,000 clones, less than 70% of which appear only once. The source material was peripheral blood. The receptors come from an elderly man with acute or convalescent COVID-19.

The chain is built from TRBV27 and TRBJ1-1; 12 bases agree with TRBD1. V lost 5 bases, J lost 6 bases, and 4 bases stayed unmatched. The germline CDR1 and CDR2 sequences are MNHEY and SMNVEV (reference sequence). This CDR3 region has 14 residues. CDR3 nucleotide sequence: TGTGCCAGCAGTCCGGGACAGGGGGCATCTGAAGCTTTCTTT. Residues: CASSPGQGASEAFF.

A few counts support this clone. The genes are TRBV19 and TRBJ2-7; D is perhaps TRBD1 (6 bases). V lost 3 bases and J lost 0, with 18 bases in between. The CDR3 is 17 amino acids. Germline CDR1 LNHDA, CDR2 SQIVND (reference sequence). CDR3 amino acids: CASSMLGHRDVSYEQYF. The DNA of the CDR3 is TGTGCCAGTAGTATGCTTGGTCACAGGGACGTCTCCTACGAGCAGTACTTC. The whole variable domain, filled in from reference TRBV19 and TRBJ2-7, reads DGGITQSPKYLFRKEGQNVTLSCEQNLNHDAMYWYRQDPGQGLRLIYYSQIVNDFQKGDIAEGYSVSREKKESFPLTVTSAQKNPTAFYLCASSMLGHRDVSYEQYFGPGTRLTVT.

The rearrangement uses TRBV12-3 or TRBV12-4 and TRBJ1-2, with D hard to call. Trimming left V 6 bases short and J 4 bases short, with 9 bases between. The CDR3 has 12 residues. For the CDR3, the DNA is TGTGCCAGCAGCCCAGGTCCCTATGGCTACACCTTC. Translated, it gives CASSPGPYGYTF.

For the CDR3, the DNA is TGTGCCAGCAGCCCACGGGAGGCCTCCTACAATGAGCAGTTCTTC. It yields the protein CASSPREASYNEQFF. This chain uses TRBV2 with TRBJ2-1, with 7 bases that match TRBD2. The CDR3 is 15 amino acids. Germline V lookup: CDR1 SNHLY, CDR2 FYNNEI. J was trimmed by 0 bases and V by 6 bases; bases with no gene match: 5.

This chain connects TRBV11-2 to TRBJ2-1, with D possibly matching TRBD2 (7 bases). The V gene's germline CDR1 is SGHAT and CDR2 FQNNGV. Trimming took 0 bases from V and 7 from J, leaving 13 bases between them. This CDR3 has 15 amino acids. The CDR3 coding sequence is TGTGCCAGCAGCTTAGAGGGGGGGGGCCAGAATGAGCAGTTCTTC. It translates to CASSLEGGGQNEQFF.

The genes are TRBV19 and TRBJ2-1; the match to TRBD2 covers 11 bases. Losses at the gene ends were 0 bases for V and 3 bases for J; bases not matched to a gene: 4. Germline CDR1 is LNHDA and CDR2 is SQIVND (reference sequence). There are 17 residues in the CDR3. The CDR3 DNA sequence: TGTGCCAGTAGTATAGAGGCTAGCGGGAGGTACTACAATGAGCAGTTCTTC. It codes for CASSIEASGRYYNEQFF. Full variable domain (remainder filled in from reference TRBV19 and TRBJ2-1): DGGITQSPKYLFRKEGQNVTLSCEQNLNHDAMYWYRQDPGQGLRLIYYSQIVNDFQKGDIAEGYSVSREKKESFPLTVTSAQKNPTAFYLCASSIEASGRYYNEQFFGPGTRLTVL.

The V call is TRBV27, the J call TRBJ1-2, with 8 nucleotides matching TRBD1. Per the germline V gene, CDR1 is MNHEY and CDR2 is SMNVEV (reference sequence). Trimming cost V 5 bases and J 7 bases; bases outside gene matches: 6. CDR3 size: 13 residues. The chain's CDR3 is CASSPTGQGGYTF. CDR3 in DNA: TGTGCCAGCAGTCCGACCGGACAGGGTGGCTACACCTTC.

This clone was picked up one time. CDR3 loop: CASSQDTRYGYTF. CDR3 sequence (DNA): TGTGCCAGCAGCCAAGACACCCGTTATGGCTACACCTTC. V usage is TRBV7-9 and J usage is TRBJ1-2; no firm D call. Between the trimmed V and J ends, which lost 5 bases and 5 bases, there was a span of 12 bases. Germline values: CDR1 SEHNR, CDR2 FQNEAQ (reference sequence). The CDR3 is 13 residues long. The complete variable domain, with remaining parts taken from reference TRBV7-9 and TRBJ1-2, reads DTGVSQNPRHKITKRGQNVTFRCDPISEHNRLYWYRQTLGQGPEFLTYFQNEAQLEKSRLLSDRFSAERPKGSFSTLEIQRTEQGDSAMYLCASSQDTRYGYTFGSGTRLTVV.

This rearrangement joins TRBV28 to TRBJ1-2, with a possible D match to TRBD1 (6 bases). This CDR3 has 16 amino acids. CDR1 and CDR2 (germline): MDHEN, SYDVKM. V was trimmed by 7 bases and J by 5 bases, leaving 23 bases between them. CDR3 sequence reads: CASNLGGASGGYGYTF. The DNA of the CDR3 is TGTGCCAGCAACTTAGGGGGGGCGTCGGGAGGGTATGGCTACACCTTC.

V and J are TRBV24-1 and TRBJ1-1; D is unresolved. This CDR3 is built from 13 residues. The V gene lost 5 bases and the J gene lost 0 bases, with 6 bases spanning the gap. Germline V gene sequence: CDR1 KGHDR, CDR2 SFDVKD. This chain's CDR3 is CATSAGVNTEAFF. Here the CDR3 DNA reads TGTGCCACCAGTGCAGGCGTGAACACTGAAGCTTTCTTT.

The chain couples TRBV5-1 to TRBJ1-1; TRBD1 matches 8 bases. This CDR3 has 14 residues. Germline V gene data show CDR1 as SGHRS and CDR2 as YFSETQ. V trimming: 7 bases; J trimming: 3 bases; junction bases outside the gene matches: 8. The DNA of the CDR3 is TGCGCCAGCCAGGACAGGGAGGGGTACACTGAAGCTTTCTTT. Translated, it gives CASQDREGYTEAFF.

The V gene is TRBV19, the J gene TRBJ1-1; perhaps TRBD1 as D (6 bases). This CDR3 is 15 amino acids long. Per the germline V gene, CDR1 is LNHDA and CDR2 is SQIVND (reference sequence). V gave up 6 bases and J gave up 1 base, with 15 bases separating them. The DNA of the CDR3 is TGTGCCAGTAGGACGACACAGGGCCGGAACACTGAAGCTTTCTTT. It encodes CASRTTQGRNTEAFF.

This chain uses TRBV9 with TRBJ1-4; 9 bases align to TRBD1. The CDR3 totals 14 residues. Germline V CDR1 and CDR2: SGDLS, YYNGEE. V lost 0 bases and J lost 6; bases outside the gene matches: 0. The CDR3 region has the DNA TGTGCCAGCAGCGTAGGGACAGGGGATGAAAAACTGTTTTTT. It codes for CASSVGTGDEKLFF.

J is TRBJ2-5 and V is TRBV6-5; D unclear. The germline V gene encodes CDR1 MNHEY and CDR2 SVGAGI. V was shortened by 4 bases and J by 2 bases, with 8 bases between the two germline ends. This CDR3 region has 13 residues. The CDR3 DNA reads TGTGCCAGCAGTTCCCCCTATCAAGAGACCCAGTACTTC. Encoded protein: CASSSPYQETQYF.

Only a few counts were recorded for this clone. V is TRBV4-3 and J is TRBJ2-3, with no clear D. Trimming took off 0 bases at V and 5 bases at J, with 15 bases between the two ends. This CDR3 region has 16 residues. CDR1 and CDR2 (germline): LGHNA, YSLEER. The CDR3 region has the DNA TGCGCCAGCAGCCAAGATCGGTTAGCCTCGGGAGATACGCAGTATTTT. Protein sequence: CASSQDRLASGDTQYF.

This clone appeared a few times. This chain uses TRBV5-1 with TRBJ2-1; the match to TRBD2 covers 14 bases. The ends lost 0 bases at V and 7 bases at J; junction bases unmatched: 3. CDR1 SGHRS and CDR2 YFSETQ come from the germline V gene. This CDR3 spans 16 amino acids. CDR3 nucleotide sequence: TGCGCCAGCAGCTTGGGGGGACTAGCGGGAGTTAATGAGCAGTTCTTC. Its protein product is CASSLGGLAGVNEQFF.

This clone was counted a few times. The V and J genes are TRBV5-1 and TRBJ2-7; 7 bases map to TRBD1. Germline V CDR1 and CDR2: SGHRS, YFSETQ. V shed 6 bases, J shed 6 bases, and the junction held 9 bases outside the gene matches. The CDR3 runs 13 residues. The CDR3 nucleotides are TGCGCCAGCACCTTTGAGGGGGCGATCGAGCAGTACTTC. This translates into CASTFEGAIEQYF.

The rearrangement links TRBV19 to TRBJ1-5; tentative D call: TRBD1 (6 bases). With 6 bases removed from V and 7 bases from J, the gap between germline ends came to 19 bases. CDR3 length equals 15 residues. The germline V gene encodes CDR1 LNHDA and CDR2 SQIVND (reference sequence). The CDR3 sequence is CASSAGGGLGQPQHF. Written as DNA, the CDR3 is TGTGCCAGTAGCGCGGGAGGGGGGCTTGGACAGCCCCAGCATTTT.

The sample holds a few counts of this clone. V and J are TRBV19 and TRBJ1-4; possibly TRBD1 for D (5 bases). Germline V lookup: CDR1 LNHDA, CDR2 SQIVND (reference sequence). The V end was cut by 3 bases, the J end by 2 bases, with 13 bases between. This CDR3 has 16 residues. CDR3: CASSMGGLGTNEKLFF. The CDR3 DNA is TGTGCCAGTAGTATGGGGGGATTGGGTACTAATGAAAAACTGTTTTTT. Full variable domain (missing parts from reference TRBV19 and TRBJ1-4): DGGITQSPKYLFRKEGQNVTLSCEQNLNHDAMYWYRQDPGQGLRLIYYSQIVNDFQKGDIAEGYSVSREKKESFPLTVTSAQKNPTAFYLCASSMGGLGTNEKLFFGSGTQLSVL.

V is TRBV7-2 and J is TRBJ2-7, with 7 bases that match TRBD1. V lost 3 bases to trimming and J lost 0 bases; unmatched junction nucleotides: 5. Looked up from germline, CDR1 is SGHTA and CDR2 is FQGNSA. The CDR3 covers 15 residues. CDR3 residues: CASSFVTGSSYEQYF. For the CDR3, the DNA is TGTGCCAGCAGCTTCGTGACAGGGAGCTCCTACGAGCAGTACTTC.

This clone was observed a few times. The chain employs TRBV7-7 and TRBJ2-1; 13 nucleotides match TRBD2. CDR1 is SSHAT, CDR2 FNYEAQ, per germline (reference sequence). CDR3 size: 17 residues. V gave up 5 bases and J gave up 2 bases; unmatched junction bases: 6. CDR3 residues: CASSPGTSGEAYNEQFF. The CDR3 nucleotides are TGTGCCAGCAGCCCGGGGACTAGCGGGGAAGCCTACAATGAGCAGTTCTTC.